The 6 T cell receptor beta chains in this list originate from one sample, sequenced in a study of blood T cell repertoires in COVID-19. Generated by immunoSEQ multiplex PCR, the TCRdb table keeps only in-frame clones and is missing some. The sample yields roughly 120,000 clones, more than 75% seen once. What was sequenced was peripheral blood. The receptors here all came from a man aged 35 to 55 with acute or convalescent COVID-19.

The genes are TRBV5-4 and TRBJ2-3; 7 nucleotides line up with TRBD2. Germline V gene lookup returns CDR1 SGHNT and CDR2 YYREEE (reference sequence). The CDR3 extends over 13 amino acids. J lost 6 bases, V lost 3 bases, and 4 bases had no gene match. CDR3 in amino acids: CASSWWGGDTQYF. The CDR3 nucleotides are TGTGCCAGCAGCTGGTGGGGAGGGGATACGCAGTATTTT.

V gene TRBV4-1 combines with J gene TRBJ2-3; the match to TRBD1 covers 7 bases. The CDR3 is made up of 14 amino acids. Unmatched junction bases numbered 3, after V lost 5 bases and J lost 1 base. Germline assignment: CDR1 MGHRA and CDR2 YSYEKL. The CDR3 region is CASSRGQGTDTQYF. CDR3 nucleotide sequence: TGCGCCAGCAGCAGAGGACAGGGCACAGATACGCAGTATTTT.

The V call is TRBV19, the J call TRBJ2-1; TRBD1 matches 7 bases. This CDR3 has 15 amino acids. V was clipped by 6 bases and J by 6 bases; unmatched bases: 11. Germline-derived CDR1 and CDR2 are LNHDA and SQIVND (reference sequence). The CDR3 sequence: CASSTLETGRNEQFF. In nucleotides, the CDR3 is TGTGCCAGTAGCACCCTCGAGACAGGGCGCAATGAGCAGTTCTTC.

A single count supports this clone. J is TRBJ2-7 and V is TRBV4-1; possible D gene TRBD1, 5 bases. CDR3 length: 15 residues. Germline CDR1 reads MGHRA; CDR2 reads YSYEKL. V was pared by 4 bases and J by 3 bases, with 16 bases between. CDR3 coding DNA: TGCGCCAGCAGCCTTGCCGGGCAAGGGGTCTACGAGCAGTACTTC. Its translation is CASSLAGQGVYEQYF.

This clone is a singleton in its sample. The chain couples TRBV19 to TRBJ1-6; no firm D call. The V gene lost 5 bases and the J gene lost 7 bases, with 27 bases spanning the gap. Germline values: CDR1 LNHDA, CDR2 SQIVND (reference sequence). This CDR3 has 19 residues. In DNA, the CDR3 is TGTGCCAGTAGTCCCCGAAGGACTAACCTGCTCCAAGAAAATTCACCCCTCCACTTT. Its translation: CASSPRRTNLLQENSPLHF.

This clone was seen once. The chain employs TRBV6-2 or TRBV6-3 and TRBJ2-7; D is unresolved. V was cut by 0 bases and J by 0 bases, with 9 bases left in between. There are 15 residues in the CDR3. Germline assignment: CDR1 MNHEY and CDR2 SVGEGT. The CDR3 nucleotides are TGTGCCAGCAGTTACTCTAGCCTGAGCTCCTACGAGCAGTACTTC. Protein product: CASSYSSLSSYEQYF.